This T cell receptor (beta chain) was sequenced in a study of beta chain features in type 1 diabetes. Whole-study results and caveats: Patients and controls would share equally any PCR tilt toward shorter templates.

Sequenced material consisted of expressed TCRB transcripts (all of the isolated RNA was reverse transcribed). Produced via immunoSEQ multiplex PCR; TCRdb's table is partial and in-frame only. The table lists 110,000 to 150,000 clones, roughly 9.3% of them singletons, with about 0.6% in the top ten. Comments on this clone: Its specificity is unknown.

V lost 3 bases to trimming and J lost 7 bases; unmatched junction nucleotides: 4. The V gene's germline CDR1 is KGHSH and CDR2 LQKENI. There are 14 residues in the CDR3. The V call is TRBV18, the J call TRBJ1-5, with 9 bases lining up with TRBD1. The receptor comes from a middle-aged woman in good health. The sequencing input was central memory CD4+ T cells from blood. The CDR3: CASSPGQGGQPQHF. The DNA of the CDR3 is TGTGCCAGCTCACCGGGACAGGGTGGACAGCCCCAGCATTTT.